These 7 T cell receptor beta chains came from one sample sequenced in a study of blood T cell repertoires in COVID-19. The table came from immunoSEQ multiplex PCR; TCRdb's copy has only in-frame clones and leaves some out. The sample shows roughly 120,000 clones, 75% to 90% of them seen only once. Sequencing was carried out using peripheral blood. The receptors come from an elderly woman with COVID-19, enrolled during active disease.

Regarding this clone: Within the sample, other DNA sequences also encode this same CDR3. The rearrangement links TRBV27 to TRBJ1-2, with a weak D call TRBD1 (5 bases). V dropped 0 bases and J dropped 0 bases, with 11 bases sitting between them. CDR1 and CDR2 from the germline V gene are MNHEY and SMNVEV (reference sequence). The CDR3 sequence is 16 residues long. Here the CDR3 reads CASSLSAGYPNYGYTF. The CDR3 DNA is TGTGCCAGCAGTTTATCTGCAGGGTACCCTAACTATGGCTACACCTTC.

The gene calls are TRBV5-5 and TRBJ1-4, with D perhaps matching TRBD1 (5 bases). The CDR3 is 14 residues long. Trimming removed 3 bases at V and 6 bases at J, with 12 bases between. Germline V gives CDR1 SGHKS, CDR2 YYEKEE (reference sequence). The CDR3 here is CASSYQGGDEKLFF. CDR3 bases: TGTGCCAGCAGCTACCAGGGAGGGGATGAAAAACTGTTTTTT.

This chain joins TRBV9 and TRBJ2-7, with 8 bases identical to TRBD2. V lost 3 bases to trimming and J lost 5 bases; unmatched junction nucleotides: 13. The germline CDR1 and CDR2 sequences are SGDLS and YYNGEE. This CDR3 has 16 residues. The CDR3 nucleotides are TGTGCCAGCAGCGCCTGGAGCGGGAGCCTGCCTAACGAGCAGTACTTC. Its translation is CASSAWSGSLPNEQYF.

This chain uses TRBV6-1 with TRBJ2-1; 9 bases agree with TRBD2. J lost 9 bases, V lost 4 bases, and 13 bases had no gene match. CDR1 and CDR2 (germline): MNHNS, SASEGT. The CDR3 has 16 residues. Here the CDR3 DNA reads TGTGCCAGCAGTGCTCCTGCTAGCGGGATGACGGTTGAGCAGTTCTTC. Residues: CASSAPASGMTVEQFF.

The rearrangement joins TRBV19 to TRBJ1-1; D might be TRBD1 (5 bases). Germline lookup yields CDR1 LNHDA and CDR2 SQIVND (reference sequence). The CDR3 is 15 amino acids. Trimming removed 4 bases at V and 1 base at J, with 13 bases between. CDR3 nucleotide sequence: TGTGCCAGTAGTAACCAACAGGCTCCGAACACTGAAGCTTTCTTT. Its translation is CASSNQQAPNTEAFF.

This chain connects TRBV18 to TRBJ2-2; 13 bases align to TRBD2. Unmatched junction bases numbered 15, after V lost 6 bases and J lost 5 bases. Germline CDR1 is KGHSH and CDR2 is LQKENI. The CDR3 extends over 19 amino acids. The CDR3 DNA follows: TGTGCCAGCTCCCCCACTTGGACTAGCGGGAGAGGAGTTACCGGGGAGCTGTTTTTT. Amino acids: CASSPTWTSGRGVTGELFF. Combining the CDR3 with reference TRBV18 and TRBJ2-2 gives the whole variable domain NAGVMQNPRHLVRRRGQEARLRCSPMKGHSHVYWYRQLPEEGLKFMVYLQKENIIDESGMPKERFSAEFPKEGPSILRIQQVVRGDSAAYFCASSPTWTSGRGVTGELFFGEGSRLTVL.

Written as DNA, the CDR3 is TGCGCCAGCAGCCCTCTTGGACAGGGGTTGAACACTGAAGCTTTCTTT. This codes for CASSPLGQGLNTEAFF. V is TRBV4-1 and J is TRBJ1-1; 9 bases are shared with TRBD1. Germline-derived CDR1 and CDR2 are MGHRA and YSYEKL. The V and J ends lost 4 bases and 0 bases, in that order; junction bases with no gene match: 6. The CDR3 spans 16 residues.